The 15 T cell receptor beta chains below all came from one sample that was sequenced in a study of blood T cell repertoires in COVID-19. Data came from immunoSEQ multiplex PCR; TCRdb stores just in-frame clones and leaves some out. Of around 220,000 clones detected, around nine tenths appear once; the ten largest clones hold about 1.9%. The sequenced sample consisted of PBMCs or T cells enriched from blood (not recorded which). These receptors all come from a young woman who had recovered from COVID-19.

J is TRBJ1-5 and V is TRBV2; D uncertain. CDR1 is SNHLY, CDR2 FYNNEI, per germline. V lost 2 bases and J 7 bases, leaving 9 bases between the germline ends. This CDR3 is built from 13 residues. CDR3 in amino acids: CASSELGVQPQHF. CDR3 DNA: TGTGCCAGCAGTGAACTCGGGGTACAGCCCCAGCATTTT. The full variable domain, completed using reference TRBV2 and TRBJ1-5, is EPEVTQTPSHQVTQMGQEVILRCVPISNHLYFYWYRQILGQKVEFLVSFYNNEISEKSEIFDDQFSVERPDGSNFTLKIRSTKLEDSAMYFCASSELGVQPQHFGDGTRLSIL.

The chain has TRBV9 and TRBJ2-6; unclear D gene. Germline CDR1 and CDR2: SGDLS and YYNGEE. Deletions cut 3 bases from V and 1 base from J, with 11 bases between. There are 16 residues in the CDR3. The CDR3 protein is CASSAVLSSGANVLTF. The CDR3 nucleotides are TGTGCCAGCAGCGCGGTCCTAAGTTCTGGGGCCAACGTCCTGACTTTC.

This chain joins TRBV14 and TRBJ1-1; no firm D call. V lost 7 bases to trimming and J lost 0 bases, with 9 bases between them. Looked up from germline, CDR1 is SGHDN and CDR2 is FVKESK. The CDR3 length is 13 residues. CDR3 coding DNA: TGTGCCAGCACTCGACTCATGAACACTGAAGCTTTCTTT. This gives the protein CASTRLMNTEAFF.

The chain has TRBV9 and TRBJ1-2; 10 bases map to TRBD1. The V gene's germline CDR1 is SGDLS and CDR2 YYNGEE. V lost 4 bases to trimming and J lost 4 bases; unmatched junction nucleotides: 7. The CDR3 totals 15 residues. This chain's CDR3 is CASSLGTGAVYGYTF. DNA of the CDR3: TGTGCCAGCAGCCTTGGGACAGGGGCAGTCTATGGCTACACCTTC.

V and J are TRBV5-4 and TRBJ2-3; weak D call: TRBD2 (5 bases). From germline, CDR1 is SGHNT and CDR2 YYREEE (reference sequence). V gave up 3 bases and J gave up 4 bases, with 15 bases separating them. The length of the CDR3 is 15 residues. The chain's CDR3 is CASSSRPGTADTQYF. In DNA, the CDR3 is TGTGCCAGCAGCTCCCGCCCGGGAACGGCAGATACGCAGTATTTT.

The chain has TRBV7-2 and TRBJ1-5; D is perhaps TRBD1 (5 bases). V gave up 1 base and J gave up 3 bases, with 10 bases separating them. The CDR3 is 15 amino acids. The germline gives CDR1 SGHTA, CDR2 FQGNSA. The CDR3 is CASSLEAGNNQPQHF. For the CDR3, the DNA is TGTGCCAGCAGCTTAGAGGCAGGGAACAATCAGCCCCAGCATTTT.

This clone is a singleton in its sample. V is TRBV18 and J is TRBJ2-3; 14 bases fit TRBD2. The length of the CDR3 is 18 residues. In germline, CDR1 is KGHSH, CDR2 LQKENI. The J segment lost 4 bases and the V segment lost 5 bases, leaving 11 bases of the junction unmatched. DNA for the CDR3: TGTGCCAGCTCATCTGGACTAGCGGGAGGTTCAGATCCAGATACGCAGTATTTT. It is translated as CASSSGLAGGSDPDTQYF.

The chain is built from TRBV5-1 and TRBJ1-1; no clear D. V gave up 1 base and J gave up 3 bases, with 7 bases separating them. CDR1 and CDR2 from the germline V gene are SGHRS and YFSETQ. The CDR3 extends over 13 amino acids. The CDR3 nucleotides read TGCGCCAGCAGCTTGAAGCTAGACACTGAAGCTTTCTTT. Protein product: CASSLKLDTEAFF.

The V call is TRBV2, the J call TRBJ2-4; 7 bases match TRBD1. J was trimmed by 0 bases and V by 5 bases; bases with no gene match: 7. The germline V gene has CDR1 SNHLY and CDR2 FYNNEI. The CDR3 has 16 residues. The CDR3: CASSPTGELAKNIQYF. The CDR3 DNA follows: TGTGCCAGCAGTCCTACAGGGGAGCTAGCCAAAAACATTCAGTACTTC.

This clone has just one count. This chain links TRBV5-1 with TRBJ2-1; D remains ambiguous. Deletions cut 4 bases from V and 2 bases from J, with 16 bases between. The CDR3 spans 16 residues. Germline CDR1 SGHRS, CDR2 YFSETQ. CDR3 DNA sequence: TGCGCCAGCAGCCTAGAGCCGACCGGAACCTACAATGAGCAGTTCTTC. Protein sequence: CASSLEPTGTYNEQFF.

J is TRBJ2-1 and V is TRBV28, with no clear D. Germline lookup yields CDR1 MDHEN and CDR2 SYDVKM. Trimming left V 10 bases short and J 4 bases short, with 11 bases between. CDR3 length: 12 amino acids. CDR3 nucleotides: TGTGCCACCGCCCCCGGGTACAATGAGCAGTTCTTC. Protein sequence: CATAPGYNEQFF.

This chain connects TRBV7-2 to TRBJ1-1; 12 positions match TRBD1. From germline, CDR1 is SGHTA and CDR2 FQGNSA. CDR3 size: 18 residues. With 4 bases clipped from V and 10 bases from J, the junction kept 19 bases outside the gene matches. Here the CDR3 reads CASSSPHRDRGQLTRAFF. The CDR3 DNA reads as TGTGCCAGCAGCTCTCCCCACCGGGACAGGGGGCAACTGACTAGAGCTTTCTTT.

The V gene is TRBV2, the J gene TRBJ2-2; 7 bases fit TRBD1. The CDR3 sequence is 16 residues long. Per germline, CDR1 SNHLY and CDR2 FYNNEI. V shed 3 bases and J 6 bases; nucleotides not matched to a gene: 10. Here the CDR3 reads CASSERRRGLAGELFF. The CDR3 DNA is TGTGCCAGCAGTGAGAGGAGAAGGGGGCTCGCCGGGGAGCTGTTTTTT.

The rearrangement links TRBV7-9 to TRBJ1-1, with D tentatively TRBD1 (6 bases). Trimming stripped 6 bases from V and 4 bases from J, with 18 bases between. The CDR3 spans 15 residues. The germline V gene has CDR1 SEHNR and CDR2 FQNEAQ (reference sequence). CDR3 bases: TGTGCCAGCAGTCCAAGGGGGTCCCGGGGCACTGAAGCTTTCTTT. The encoded protein is CASSPRGSRGTEAFF.

The chain links TRBV5-1 to TRBJ1-1; the D is unclear. The germline gives CDR1 SGHRS, CDR2 YFSETQ. Trimming stripped 6 bases from V and 0 bases from J, with 15 bases between. The CDR3 extends over 15 amino acids. The CDR3 is CASNPQSPMNTEAFF. The CDR3 region has the DNA TGCGCCAGCAACCCCCAGTCCCCAATGAACACTGAAGCTTTCTTT.